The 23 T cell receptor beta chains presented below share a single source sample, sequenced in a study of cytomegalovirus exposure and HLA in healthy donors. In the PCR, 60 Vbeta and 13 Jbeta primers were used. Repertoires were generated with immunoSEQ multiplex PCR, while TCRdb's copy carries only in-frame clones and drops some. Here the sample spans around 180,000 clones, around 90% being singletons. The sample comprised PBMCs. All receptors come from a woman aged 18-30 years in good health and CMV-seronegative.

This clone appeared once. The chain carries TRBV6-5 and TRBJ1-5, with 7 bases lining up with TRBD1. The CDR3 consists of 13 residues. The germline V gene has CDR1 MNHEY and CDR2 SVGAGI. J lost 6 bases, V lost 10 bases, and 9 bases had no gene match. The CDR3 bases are TGTGCCACCCACAGGGGAGGAAGTCAGCCCCAGCATTTT. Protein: CATHRGGSQPQHF.

The CDR3 loop reads CASTRTGEVDTQYF. The DNA for the CDR3 is TGTGCCAGCACCAGGACAGGGGAAGTAGATACGCAGTATTTT. The chain links TRBV6-5 to TRBJ2-3, with 9 bases fitting TRBD1. The V and J ends lost 7 bases and 5 bases, in that order; junction bases with no gene match: 7. This CDR3 is built from 14 residues. Germline V gene data show CDR1 as MNHEY and CDR2 as SVGAGI.

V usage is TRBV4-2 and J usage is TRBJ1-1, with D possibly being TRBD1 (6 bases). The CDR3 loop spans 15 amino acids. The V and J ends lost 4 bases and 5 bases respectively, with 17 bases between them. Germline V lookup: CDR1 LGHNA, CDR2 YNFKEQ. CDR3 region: CASSPLGGRGTEAFF. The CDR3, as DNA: TGTGCCAGCAGCCCCCTTGGAGGGAGGGGGACTGAAGCTTTCTTT.

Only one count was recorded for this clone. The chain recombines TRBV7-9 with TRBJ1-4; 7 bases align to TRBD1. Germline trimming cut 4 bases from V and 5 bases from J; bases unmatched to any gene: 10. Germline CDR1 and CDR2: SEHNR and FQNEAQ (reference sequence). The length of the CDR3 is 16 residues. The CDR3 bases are TGTGCCAGCAGCTCGACCTCCGGGACAGTAAATGAAAAACTGTTTTTT. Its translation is CASSSTSGTVNEKLFF.

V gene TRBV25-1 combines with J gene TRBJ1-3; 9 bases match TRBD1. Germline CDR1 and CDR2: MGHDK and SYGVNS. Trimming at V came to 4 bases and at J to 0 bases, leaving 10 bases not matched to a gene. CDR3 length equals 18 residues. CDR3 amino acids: CASSGGQGNGYSGNTIYF. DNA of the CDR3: TGTGCCAGCAGTGGGGGACAGGGAAACGGGTACTCTGGAAACACCATATATTTT. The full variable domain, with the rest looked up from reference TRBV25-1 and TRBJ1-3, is EADIYQTPRYLVIGTGKKITLECSQTMGHDKMYWYQQDPGMELHLIHYSYGVNSTEKGDLSSESTVSRIRTEHFPLTLESARPSHTSQYLCASSGGQGNGYSGNTIYFGEGSWLTVV.

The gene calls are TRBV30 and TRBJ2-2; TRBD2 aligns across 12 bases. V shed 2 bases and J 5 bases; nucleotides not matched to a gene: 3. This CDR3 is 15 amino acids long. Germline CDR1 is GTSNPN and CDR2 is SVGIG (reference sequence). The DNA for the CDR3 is TGTGCCTGGAGTCGACTAGCGGGGGATACCGGGGAGCTGTTTTTT. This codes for CAWSRLAGDTGELFF.

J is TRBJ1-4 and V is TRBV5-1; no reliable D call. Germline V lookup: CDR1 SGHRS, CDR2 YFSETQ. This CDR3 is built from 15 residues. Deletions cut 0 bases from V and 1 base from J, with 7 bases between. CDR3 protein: CASSLVSGTNEKLFF. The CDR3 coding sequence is TGCGCCAGCAGCTTGGTCTCGGGAACTAATGAAAAACTGTTTTTT.

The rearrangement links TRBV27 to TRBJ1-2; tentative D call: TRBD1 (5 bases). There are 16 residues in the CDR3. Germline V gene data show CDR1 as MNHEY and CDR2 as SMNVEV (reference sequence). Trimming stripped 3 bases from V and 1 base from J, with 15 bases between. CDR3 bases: TGTGCCAGCAGTTTCCTCCCTGCGGACAATAACTATGGCTACACCTTC. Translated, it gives CASSFLPADNNYGYTF.

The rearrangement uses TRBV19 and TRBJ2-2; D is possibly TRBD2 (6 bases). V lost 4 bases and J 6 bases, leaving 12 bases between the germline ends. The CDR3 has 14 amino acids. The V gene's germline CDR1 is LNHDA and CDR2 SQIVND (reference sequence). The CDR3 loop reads CASSNQGLAGELFF. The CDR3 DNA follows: TGTGCCAGTAGTAATCAGGGACTGGCCGGGGAGCTGTTTTTT.

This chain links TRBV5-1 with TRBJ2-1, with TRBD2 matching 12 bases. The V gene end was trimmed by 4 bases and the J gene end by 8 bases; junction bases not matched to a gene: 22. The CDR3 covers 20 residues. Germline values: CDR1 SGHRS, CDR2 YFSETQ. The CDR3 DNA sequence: TGCGCCAGCAGCCGGGCACTAGCGGGGGGTCCTGGGTCGACCTGGGATGAGCAGTTCTTC. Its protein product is CASSRALAGGPGSTWDEQFF.

This chain's CDR3 is CASSPGQGAGDTQYF. CDR3 bases: TGTGCCAGCAGCCCTGGACAGGGGGCTGGAGATACGCAGTATTTT. The rearrangement links TRBV11-2 to TRBJ2-3; 11 bases match TRBD1. V shed 5 bases and J 5 bases; nucleotides not matched to a gene: 6. CDR3 length: 15 residues. Germline V CDR1 and CDR2: SGHAT, FQNNGV.

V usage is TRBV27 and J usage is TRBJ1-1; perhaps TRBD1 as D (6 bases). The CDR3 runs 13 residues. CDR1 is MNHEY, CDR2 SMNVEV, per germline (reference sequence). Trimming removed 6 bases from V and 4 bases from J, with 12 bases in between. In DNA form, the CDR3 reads TGTGCCAGCAGGACTGGGGGCGGCACTGAAGCTTTCTTT. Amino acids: CASRTGGGTEAFF.

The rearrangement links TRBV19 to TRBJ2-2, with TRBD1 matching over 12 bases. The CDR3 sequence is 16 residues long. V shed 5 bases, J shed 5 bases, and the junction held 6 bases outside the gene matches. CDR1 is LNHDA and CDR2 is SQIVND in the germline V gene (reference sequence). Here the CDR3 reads CASSSGQGAGTGELFF. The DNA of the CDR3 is TGTGCCAGTAGTTCGGGACAGGGGGCGGGGACCGGGGAGCTGTTTTTT.

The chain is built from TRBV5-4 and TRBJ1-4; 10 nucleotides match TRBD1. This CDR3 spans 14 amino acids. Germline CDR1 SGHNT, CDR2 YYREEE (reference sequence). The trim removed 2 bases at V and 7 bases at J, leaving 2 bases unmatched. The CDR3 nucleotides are TGTGCCAGCAGCTTCGGGACAGGGGTTGAAAAACTGTTTTTT. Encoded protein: CASSFGTGVEKLFF.

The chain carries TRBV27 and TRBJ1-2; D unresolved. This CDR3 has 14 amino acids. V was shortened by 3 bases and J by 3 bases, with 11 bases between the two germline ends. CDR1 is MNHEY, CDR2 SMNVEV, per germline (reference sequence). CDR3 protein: CASSLGIGDYGYTF. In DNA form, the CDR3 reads TGTGCCAGCAGTTTGGGGATCGGGGACTATGGCTACACCTTC.

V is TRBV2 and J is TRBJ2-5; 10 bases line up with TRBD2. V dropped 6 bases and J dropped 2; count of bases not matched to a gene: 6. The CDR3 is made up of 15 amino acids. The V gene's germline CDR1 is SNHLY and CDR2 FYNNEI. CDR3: CASRLAGGGQETQYF. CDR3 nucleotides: TGTGCCAGCAGATTAGCGGGAGGAGGGCAAGAGACCCAGTACTTC.

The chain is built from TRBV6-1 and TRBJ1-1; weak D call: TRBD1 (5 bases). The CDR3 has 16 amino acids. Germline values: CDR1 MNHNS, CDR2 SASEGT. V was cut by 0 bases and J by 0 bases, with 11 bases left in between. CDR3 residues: CASSEALGAMNTEAFF. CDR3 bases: TGTGCCAGCAGTGAAGCGTTAGGGGCCATGAACACTGAAGCTTTCTTT.

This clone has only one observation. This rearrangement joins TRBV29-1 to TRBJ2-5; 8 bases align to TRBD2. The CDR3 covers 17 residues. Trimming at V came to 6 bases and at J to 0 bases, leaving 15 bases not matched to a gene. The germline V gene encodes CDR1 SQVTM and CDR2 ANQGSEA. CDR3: CSVHDWAGGGYQETQYF. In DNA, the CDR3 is TGCAGCGTCCACGACTGGGCGGGGGGCGGGTACCAAGAGACCCAGTACTTC.

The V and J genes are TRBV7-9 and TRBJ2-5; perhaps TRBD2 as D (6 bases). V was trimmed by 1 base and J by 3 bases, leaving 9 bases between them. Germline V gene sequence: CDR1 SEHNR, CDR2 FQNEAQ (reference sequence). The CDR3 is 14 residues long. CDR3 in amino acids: CASSLGGTKETQYF. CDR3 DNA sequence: TGTGCCAGCAGCTTAGGCGGGACCAAAGAGACCCAGTACTTC.

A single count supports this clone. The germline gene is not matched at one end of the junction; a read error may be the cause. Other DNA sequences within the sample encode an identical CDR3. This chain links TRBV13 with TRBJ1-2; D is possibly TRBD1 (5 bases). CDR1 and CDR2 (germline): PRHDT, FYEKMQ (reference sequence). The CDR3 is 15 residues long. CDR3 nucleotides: TGTGCCAGCAGCGCCGACAGAAATCTTAACTATGGCTATACCTTC. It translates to CASSADRNLNYGYTF. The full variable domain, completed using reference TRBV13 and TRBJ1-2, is AAGVIQSPRHLIKEKRETATLKCYPIPRHDTVYWYQQGPGQDPQFLISFYEKMQSDKGSIPDRFSAQQFSDYHSELNMSSLELGDSALYFCASSADRNLNYGYTFGSGTRLTVV.

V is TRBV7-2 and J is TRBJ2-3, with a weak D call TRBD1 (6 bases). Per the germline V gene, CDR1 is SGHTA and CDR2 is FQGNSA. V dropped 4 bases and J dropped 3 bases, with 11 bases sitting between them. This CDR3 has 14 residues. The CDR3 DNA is TGTGCCAGCAGCTATGGGGGCTGGACAGATACGCAGTATTTT. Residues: CASSYGGWTDTQYF.

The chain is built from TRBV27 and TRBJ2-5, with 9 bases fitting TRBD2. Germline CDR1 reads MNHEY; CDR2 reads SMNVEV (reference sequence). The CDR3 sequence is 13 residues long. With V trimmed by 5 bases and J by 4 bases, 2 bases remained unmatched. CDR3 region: CASSRSGRETQYF. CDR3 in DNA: TGTGCCAGCAGTCGTAGCGGGAGAGAGACCCAGTACTTC.

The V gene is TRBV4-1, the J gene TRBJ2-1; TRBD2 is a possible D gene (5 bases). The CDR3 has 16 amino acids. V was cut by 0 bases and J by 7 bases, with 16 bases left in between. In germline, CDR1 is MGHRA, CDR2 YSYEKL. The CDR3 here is CASSQDRRGISNEQFF. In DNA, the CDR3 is TGCGCCAGCAGCCAAGATCGGAGAGGGATTTCGAATGAGCAGTTCTTC.